The subject of this entry is one T cell receptor beta chain. Its antigen is unknown. Repertoires were generated with immunoSEQ multiplex PCR, while TCRdb's copy carries only in-frame clones and drops some. The sample lists 90,000 to 140,000 clones, 89% occurring once. The source of the sample is a study of PD-1 blockade in classical Hodgkin lymphoma. Study-level points and caveats: Newly diagnosed and completely responding patients shared comparable baseline diversity. Baseline TCR diversity was reportedly lower in newly diagnosed patients than in healthy donors. It was reported as lower still in relapsed/refractory patients.

Time point described: cycle 4 day 1 (C4D1), after less than seven weeks of nivolumab. Brentuximab vedotin exposure varied, and every patient relapsed after autologous stem cell transplantation. This CDR3 has 17 residues. V dropped 0 bases and J dropped 0 bases, with 14 bases sitting between them. Germline values: CDR1 LGHNA, CDR2 YSLEER. The receptor's source is a human donor with classical Hodgkin lymphoma. The J gene is TRBJ1-1, the V gene TRBV4-3, with a weak D call TRBD1 (5 bases). The starting material was peripheral blood mononuclear cells (PBMCs), obtained before the fourth cycle of nivolumab. CDR3 protein: CASSQEPAGRVNTEAFF. DNA for the CDR3: TGCGCCAGCAGCCAAGAACCGGCAGGGCGGGTGAACACTGAAGCTTTCTTT.